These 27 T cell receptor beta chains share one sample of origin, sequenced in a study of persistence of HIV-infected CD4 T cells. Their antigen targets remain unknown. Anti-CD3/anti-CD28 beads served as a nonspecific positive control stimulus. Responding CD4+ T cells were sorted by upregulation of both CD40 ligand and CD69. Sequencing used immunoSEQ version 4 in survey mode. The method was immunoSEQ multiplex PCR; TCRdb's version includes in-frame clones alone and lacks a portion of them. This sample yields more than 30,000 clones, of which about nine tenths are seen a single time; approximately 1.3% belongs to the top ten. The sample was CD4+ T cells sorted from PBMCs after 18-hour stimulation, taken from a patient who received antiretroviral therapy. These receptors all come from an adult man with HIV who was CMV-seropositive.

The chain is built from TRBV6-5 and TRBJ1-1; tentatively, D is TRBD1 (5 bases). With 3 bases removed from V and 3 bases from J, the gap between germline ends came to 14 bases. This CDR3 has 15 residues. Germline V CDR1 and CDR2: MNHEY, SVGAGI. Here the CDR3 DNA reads TGTGCCAGCAGTTATGGTGGGCGGGGGGACACTGAAGCTTTCTTT. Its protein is CASSYGGRGDTEAFF.

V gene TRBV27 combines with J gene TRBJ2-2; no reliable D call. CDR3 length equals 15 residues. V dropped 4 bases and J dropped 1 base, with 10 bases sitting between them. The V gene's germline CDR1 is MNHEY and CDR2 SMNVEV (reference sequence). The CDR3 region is CASSYLGLNTGELFF. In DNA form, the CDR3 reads TGTGCCAGCAGTTATCTGGGATTGAACACCGGGGAGCTGTTTTTT.

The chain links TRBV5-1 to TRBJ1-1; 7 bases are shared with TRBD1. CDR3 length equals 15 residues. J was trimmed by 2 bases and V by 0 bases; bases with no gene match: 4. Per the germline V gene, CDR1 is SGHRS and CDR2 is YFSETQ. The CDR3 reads CASSLVGQVNTEAFF. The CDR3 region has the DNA TGCGCCAGCAGCTTGGTAGGACAGGTCAACACTGAAGCTTTCTTT.

This CDR3 reads CASSPPRTSDRWHNEQFF. DNA for the CDR3: TGTGCCAGTAGCCCACCTAGGACTAGCGATCGCTGGCACAATGAGCAGTTCTTC. The V gene is TRBV19, the J gene TRBJ2-1, with TRBD2 identical over 9 bases. The V and J ends lost 6 bases and 5 bases, in that order; junction bases with no gene match: 17. The CDR3 length is 18 residues. Looked up from germline, CDR1 is LNHDA and CDR2 is SQIVND (reference sequence).

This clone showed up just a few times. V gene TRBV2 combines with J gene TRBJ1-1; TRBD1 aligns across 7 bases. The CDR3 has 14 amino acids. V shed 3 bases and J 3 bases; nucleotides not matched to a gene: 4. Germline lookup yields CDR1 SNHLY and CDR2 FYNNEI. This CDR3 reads CASSERGRDTEAFF. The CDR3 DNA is TGTGCCAGCAGTGAGAGGGGGCGAGACACTGAAGCTTTCTTT.

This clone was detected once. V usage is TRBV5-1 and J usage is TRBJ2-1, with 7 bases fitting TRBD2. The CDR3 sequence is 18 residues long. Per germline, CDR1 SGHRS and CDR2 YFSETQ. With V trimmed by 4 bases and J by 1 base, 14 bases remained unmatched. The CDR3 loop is CASSLNILADASYNEQFF. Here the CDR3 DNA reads TGCGCCAGCAGCCTCAACATCCTAGCGGATGCTTCCTACAATGAGCAGTTCTTC.

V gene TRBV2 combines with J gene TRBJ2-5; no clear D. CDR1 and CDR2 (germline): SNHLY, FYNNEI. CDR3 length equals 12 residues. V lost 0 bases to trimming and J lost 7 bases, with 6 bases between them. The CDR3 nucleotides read TGTGCCAGCAGTGAAGCGCGGCGGACCCAGTACTTC. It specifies CASSEARRTQYF. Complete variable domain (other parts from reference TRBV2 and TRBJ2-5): EPEVTQTPSHQVTQMGQEVILRCVPISNHLYFYWYRQILGQKVEFLVSFYNNEISEKSEIFDDQFSVERPDGSNFTLKIRSTKLEDSAMYFCASSEARRTQYFGPGTRLLVL.

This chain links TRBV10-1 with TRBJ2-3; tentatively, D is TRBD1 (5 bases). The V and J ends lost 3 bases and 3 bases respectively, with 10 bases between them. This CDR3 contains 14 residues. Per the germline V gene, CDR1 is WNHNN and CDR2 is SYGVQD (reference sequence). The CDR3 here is CASSDGRGTDTQYF. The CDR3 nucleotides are TGCGCCAGCAGTGATGGAAGGGGTACAGATACGCAGTATTTT.

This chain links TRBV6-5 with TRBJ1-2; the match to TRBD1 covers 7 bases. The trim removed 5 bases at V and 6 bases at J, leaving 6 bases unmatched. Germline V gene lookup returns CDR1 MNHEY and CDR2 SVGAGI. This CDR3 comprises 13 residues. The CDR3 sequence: CASSLRQGDGYTF. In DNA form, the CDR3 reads TGTGCCAGCAGTCTTAGACAGGGCGATGGCTACACCTTC.

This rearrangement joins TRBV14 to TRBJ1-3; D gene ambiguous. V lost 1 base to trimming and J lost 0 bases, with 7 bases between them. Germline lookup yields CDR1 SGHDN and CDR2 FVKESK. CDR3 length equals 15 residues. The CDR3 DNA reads TGTGCCAGCAGCCAAGGCTACTCCTCTGGAAACACCATATATTTT. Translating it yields CASSQGYSSGNTIYF. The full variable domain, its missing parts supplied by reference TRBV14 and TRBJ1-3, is EAGVTQFPSHSVIEKGQTVTLRCDPISGHDNLYWYRRVMGKEIKFLLHFVKESKQDESGMPNNRFLAERTGGTYSTLKVQPAELEDSGVYFCASSQGYSSGNTIYFGEGSWLTVV.

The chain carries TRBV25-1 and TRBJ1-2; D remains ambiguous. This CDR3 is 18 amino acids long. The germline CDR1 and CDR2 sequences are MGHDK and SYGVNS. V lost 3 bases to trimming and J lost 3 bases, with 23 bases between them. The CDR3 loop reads CASSDLSLRQAQYYGYTF. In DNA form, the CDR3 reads TGTGCCAGCAGTGACCTAAGCCTCCGACAAGCTCAATACTATGGCTACACCTTC.

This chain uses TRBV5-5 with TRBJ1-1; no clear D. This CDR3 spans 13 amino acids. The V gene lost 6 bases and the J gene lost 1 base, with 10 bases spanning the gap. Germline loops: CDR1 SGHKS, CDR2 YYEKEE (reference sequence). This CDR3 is CASIPGTNTEAFF. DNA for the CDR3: TGTGCCAGCATTCCGGGCACGAACACTGAAGCTTTCTTT.

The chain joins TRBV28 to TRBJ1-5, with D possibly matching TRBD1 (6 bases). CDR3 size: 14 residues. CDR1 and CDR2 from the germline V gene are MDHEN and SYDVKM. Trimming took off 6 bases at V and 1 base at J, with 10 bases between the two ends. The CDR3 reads CASRRDISNQPQHF. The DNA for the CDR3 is TGTGCCAGCAGACGGGACATAAGCAATCAGCCCCAGCATTTT.

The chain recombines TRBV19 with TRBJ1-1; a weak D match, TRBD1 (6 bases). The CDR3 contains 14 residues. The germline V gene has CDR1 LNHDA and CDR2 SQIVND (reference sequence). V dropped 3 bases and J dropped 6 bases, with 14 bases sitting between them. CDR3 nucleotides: TGTGCCAGTAGTATTTTGGGGGCGCTCTCTGAAGCTTTCTTT. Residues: CASSILGALSEAFF.

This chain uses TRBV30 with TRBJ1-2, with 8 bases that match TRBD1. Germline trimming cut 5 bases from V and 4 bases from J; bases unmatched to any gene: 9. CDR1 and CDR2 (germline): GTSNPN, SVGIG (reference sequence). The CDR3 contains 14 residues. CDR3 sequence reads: CAWAPPGQAYGYTF. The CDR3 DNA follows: TGTGCCTGGGCCCCTCCGGGACAGGCCTATGGCTACACCTTC.

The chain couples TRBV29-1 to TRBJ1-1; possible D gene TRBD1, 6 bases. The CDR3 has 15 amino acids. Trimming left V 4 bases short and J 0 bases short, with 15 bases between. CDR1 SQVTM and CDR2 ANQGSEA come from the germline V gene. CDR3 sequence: CSVGFKDSMNTEAFF. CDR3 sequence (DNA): TGCAGCGTTGGTTTCAAGGACAGCATGAACACTGAAGCTTTCTTT. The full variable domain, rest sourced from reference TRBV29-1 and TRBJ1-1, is SAVISQKPSRDICQRGTSLTIQCQVDSQVTMMFWYRQQPGQSLTLIATANQGSEATYESGFVIDKFPISRPNLTFSTLTVSNMSPEDSSIYLCSVGFKDSMNTEAFFGQGTRLTVV.

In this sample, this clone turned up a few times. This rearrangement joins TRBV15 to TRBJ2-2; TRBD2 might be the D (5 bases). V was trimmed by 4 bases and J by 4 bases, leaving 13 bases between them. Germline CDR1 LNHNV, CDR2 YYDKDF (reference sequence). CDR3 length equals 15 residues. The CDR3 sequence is CATSTVRASTGELFF. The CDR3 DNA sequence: TGTGCCACCAGCACGGTGCGGGCGAGCACCGGGGAGCTGTTTTTT.

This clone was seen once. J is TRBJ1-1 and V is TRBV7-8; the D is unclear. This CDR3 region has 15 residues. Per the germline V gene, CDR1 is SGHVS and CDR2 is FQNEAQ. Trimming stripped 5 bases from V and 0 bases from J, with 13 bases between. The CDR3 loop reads CASSPLGHMNTEAFF. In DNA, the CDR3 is TGTGCCAGCAGCCCCTTAGGGCATATGAACACTGAAGCTTTCTTT.

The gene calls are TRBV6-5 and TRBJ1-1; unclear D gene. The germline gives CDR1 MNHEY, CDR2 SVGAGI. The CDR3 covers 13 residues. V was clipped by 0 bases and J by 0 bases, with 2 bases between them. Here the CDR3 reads CASSYSLNTEAFF. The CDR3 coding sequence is TGTGCCAGCAGTTACTCGCTGAACACTGAAGCTTTCTTT.

The CDR3 nucleotides read TGTGCCAGCAGCCCCGGGGCTCTGAGCTCCTACAATGAGCAGTTCTTC. Encoded protein: CASSPGALSSYNEQFF. This chain connects TRBV11-3 to TRBJ2-1; tentatively, D is TRBD1 or TRBD2 (5 bases each). The CDR3 totals 16 residues. V was clipped by 5 bases and J by 0 bases, with 14 bases between them. CDR1 is SGHNT and CDR2 is YENEEA in the germline V gene.

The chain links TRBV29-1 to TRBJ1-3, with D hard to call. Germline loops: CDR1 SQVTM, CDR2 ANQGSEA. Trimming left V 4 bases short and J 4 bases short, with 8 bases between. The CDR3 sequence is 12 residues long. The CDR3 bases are TGCAGCGTTGGGCAGGCCGGAAACACCATATATTTT. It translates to CSVGQAGNTIYF.

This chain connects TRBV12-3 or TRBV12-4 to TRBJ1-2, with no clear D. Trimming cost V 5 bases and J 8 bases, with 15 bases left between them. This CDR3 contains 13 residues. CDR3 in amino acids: CASSLGLVGGYTF. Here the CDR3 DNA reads TGTGCCAGCAGTCTAGGTCTGGTAGGGGGCTACACCTTC.

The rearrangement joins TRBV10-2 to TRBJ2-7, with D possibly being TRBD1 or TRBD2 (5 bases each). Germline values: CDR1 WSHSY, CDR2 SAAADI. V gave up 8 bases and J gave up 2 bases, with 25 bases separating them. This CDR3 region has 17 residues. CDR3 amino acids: CASYQQWGTLDTYEQYF. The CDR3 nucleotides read TGCGCCAGCTACCAGCAGTGGGGGACCTTGGACACCTACGAGCAGTACTTC.

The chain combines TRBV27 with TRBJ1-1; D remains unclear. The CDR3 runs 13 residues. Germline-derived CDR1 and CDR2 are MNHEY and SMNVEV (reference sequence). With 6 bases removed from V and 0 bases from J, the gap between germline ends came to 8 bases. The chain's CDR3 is CASRTLMNTEAFF. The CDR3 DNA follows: TGTGCCAGCAGGACCCTCATGAACACTGAAGCTTTCTTT.

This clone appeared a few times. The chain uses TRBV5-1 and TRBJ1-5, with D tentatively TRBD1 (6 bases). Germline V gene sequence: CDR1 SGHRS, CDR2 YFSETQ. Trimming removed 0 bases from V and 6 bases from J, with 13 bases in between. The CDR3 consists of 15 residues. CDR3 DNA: TGCGCCAGCAGCTTGGAAGGGGGATTTGGTCAGCCCCAGCATTTT. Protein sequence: CASSLEGGFGQPQHF.

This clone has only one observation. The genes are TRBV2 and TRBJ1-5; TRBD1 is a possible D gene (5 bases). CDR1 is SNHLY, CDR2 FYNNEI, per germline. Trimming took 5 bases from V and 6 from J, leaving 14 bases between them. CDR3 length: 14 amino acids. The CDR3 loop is CASSPQGNSQPQHF. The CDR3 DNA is TGTGCCAGCAGTCCGCAGGGAAATAGTCAGCCCCAGCATTTT. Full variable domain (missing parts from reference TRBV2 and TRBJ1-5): EPEVTQTPSHQVTQMGQEVILRCVPISNHLYFYWYRQILGQKVEFLVSFYNNEISEKSEIFDDQFSVERPDGSNFTLKIRSTKLEDSAMYFCASSPQGNSQPQHFGDGTRLSIL.

Written as DNA, the CDR3 is TGTGCCAGCAGTGAAACAGGGGAGGGCGAGCAGTACTTC. This encodes CASSETGEGEQYF. The chain couples TRBV6-4 to TRBJ2-7; D may be TRBD1 or TRBD2 (7 bases each). The CDR3 contains 13 residues. Germline-derived CDR1 and CDR2 are MRHNA and SNTAGT. Trimming removed 3 bases from V and 6 bases from J, with 12 bases in between.